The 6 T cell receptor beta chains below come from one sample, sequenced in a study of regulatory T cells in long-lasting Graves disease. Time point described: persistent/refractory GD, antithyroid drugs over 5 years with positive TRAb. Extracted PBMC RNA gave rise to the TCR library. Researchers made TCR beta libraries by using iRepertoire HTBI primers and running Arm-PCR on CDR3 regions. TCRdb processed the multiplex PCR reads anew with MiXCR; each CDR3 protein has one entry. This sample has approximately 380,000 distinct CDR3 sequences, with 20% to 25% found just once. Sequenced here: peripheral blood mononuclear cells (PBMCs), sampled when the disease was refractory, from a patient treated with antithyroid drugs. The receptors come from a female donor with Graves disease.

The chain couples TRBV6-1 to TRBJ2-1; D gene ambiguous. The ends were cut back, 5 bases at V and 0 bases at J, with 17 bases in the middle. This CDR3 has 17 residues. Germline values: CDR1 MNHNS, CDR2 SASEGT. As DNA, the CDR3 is TGTGCCAGCAGTCCTCTAGTAGGCTACAGCTCCTACAATGAGCAGTTCTTC. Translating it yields CASSPLVGYSSYNEQFF.

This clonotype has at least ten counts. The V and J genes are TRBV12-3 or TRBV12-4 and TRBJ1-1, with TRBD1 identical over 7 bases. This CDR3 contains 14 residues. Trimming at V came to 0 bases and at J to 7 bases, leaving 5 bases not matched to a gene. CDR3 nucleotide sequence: TGTGCCAGCAGTTTAGCGGGGACAGCCCTTGAAGCTTTCTTT. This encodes CASSLAGTALEAFF.

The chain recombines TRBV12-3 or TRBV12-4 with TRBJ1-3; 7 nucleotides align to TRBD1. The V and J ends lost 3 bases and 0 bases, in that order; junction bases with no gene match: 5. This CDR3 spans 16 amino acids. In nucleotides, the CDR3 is TGTGCCAGCAGTTTGACAGGGCGCACCTCTGGAAACACCATATATTTT. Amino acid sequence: CASSLTGRTSGNTIYF.

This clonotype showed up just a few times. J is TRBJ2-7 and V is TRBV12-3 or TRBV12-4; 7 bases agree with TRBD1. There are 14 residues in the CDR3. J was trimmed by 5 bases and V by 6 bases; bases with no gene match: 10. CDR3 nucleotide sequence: TGTGCCAGCAGGGCTACAGGGGATCCCCACGAGCAGTACTTC. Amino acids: CASRATGDPHEQYF.

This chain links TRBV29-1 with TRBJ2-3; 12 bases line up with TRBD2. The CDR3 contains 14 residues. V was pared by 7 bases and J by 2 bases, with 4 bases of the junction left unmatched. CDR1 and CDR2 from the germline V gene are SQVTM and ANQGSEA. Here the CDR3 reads CSGGLAGTTDTQYF. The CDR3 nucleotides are TGCAGCGGCGGACTAGCGGGAACCACAGATACGCAGTATTTT.

The CDR3 DNA sequence: TGTGCCAGCAGCCAAGAGGTAGGGAACACTGAAGCTTTCTTT. Translated, it gives CASSQEVGNTEAFF. The V and J genes are TRBV14 and TRBJ1-1; D ambiguous. The CDR3 length is 14 residues. V gave up 0 bases and J gave up 1 base, with 6 bases separating them. Germline assignment: CDR1 SGHDN and CDR2 FVKESK.